Presented here are 7 T cell receptor beta chains from one specimen sequenced in a study of CD4 T cells in relation to SARS-CoV-2 and coronaviruses. The unexposed donors gave CD4+ T cells in about 2011-2019, prior to COVID-19. CD4+ T cells were isolated from the cells after about 11 days of culture. These receptors lack a known antigen. TCRdb keeps only in-frame clones here, not all; method: immunoSEQ multiplex PCR. The sample lists about 19,000 clones; 75% to 85% were seen once. The specimen was CD4+ T cells from PBMCs, cultured in vitro. All receptors come from a human donor in good health.

The CDR3 protein is CASSLRSGRNTGELFF. The CDR3 nucleotides read TGTGCCAGCAGCTTAAGGAGCGGAAGGAACACCGGGGAGCTGTTTTTT. The chain links TRBV7-6 to TRBJ2-2; tentatively, D is TRBD2 (5 bases). Trimming shortened V by 2 bases and J by 1 base, and 11 bases separated the two germline ends. Germline lookup yields CDR1 SGHVS and CDR2 FNYEAQ. This CDR3 is built from 16 residues.

In nucleotides, the CDR3 is TGTGCCAGCAGTTACTCGAGGCCAGATCAAGAGACCCAGTACTTC. It is translated as CASSYSRPDQETQYF. This chain links TRBV6-2 or TRBV6-3 with TRBJ2-5; D is ambiguous. CDR3 size: 15 residues. Germline V gene lookup returns CDR1 MNHEY and CDR2 SVGEGT. The ends were cut back, 0 bases at V and 2 bases at J, with 10 bases in the middle.

This chain links TRBV29-1 with TRBJ2-1; D tentatively reads TRBD1 or TRBD2 (5 bases each). The CDR3 totals 11 residues. Trimming pared 4 bases from V and 8 bases from J, leaving 9 bases between. Germline V gene lookup returns CDR1 SQVTM and CDR2 ANQGSEA. CDR3 loop: CSVGWGYEQFF. The CDR3 DNA sequence: TGCAGCGTTGGTTGGGGGTATGAGCAGTTCTTC.

The chain links TRBV7-6 to TRBJ2-1; 10 positions agree with TRBD2. This CDR3 is built from 15 residues. The V and J ends lost 5 bases and 4 bases, in that order; junction bases with no gene match: 5. CDR1 is SGHVS, CDR2 FNYEAQ, per germline. CDR3 loop: CASSPSGSRYNEQFF. The CDR3 region has the DNA TGTGCCAGCAGCCCTAGCGGGAGTCGGTACAATGAGCAGTTCTTC.

This clone was seen only once. V is TRBV10-3 and J is TRBJ2-2; TRBD1 aligns across 11 bases. Per the germline V gene, CDR1 is ENHRY and CDR2 is SYGVKD. V trimming: 10 bases; J trimming: 7 bases; junction bases outside the gene matches: 8. The CDR3 contains 14 residues. The CDR3 DNA reads as TGTGCCAGCACGGGACAGGGGGATGGCGGGGAGCTGTTTTTT. This codes for CASTGQGDGGELFF.

The rearrangement joins TRBV5-1 to TRBJ2-3, with no clear D. Per germline, CDR1 SGHRS and CDR2 YFSETQ. V lost 6 bases and J 2 bases, leaving 7 bases between the germline ends. This CDR3 has 12 amino acids. CDR3 in amino acids: CASKIDTDTQYF. The CDR3 DNA reads TGCGCCAGCAAAATTGACACAGATACGCAGTATTTT.

The chain is built from TRBV3-1 (or the pseudogene TRBV3-2) and TRBJ2-3, with 9 bases identical to TRBD1. The germline V gene has CDR1 LGHDT and CDR2 YNNKEL (reference sequence). There are 14 residues in the CDR3. Germline trimming cut 3 bases from V and 5 bases from J; bases unmatched to any gene: 3. The CDR3 DNA is TGTGCCAGCAGCCAGGGACAGGGAAGAGATACGCAGTATTTT. It specifies CASSQGQGRDTQYF.